These 22 T cell receptor beta chains came from one sample sequenced in a study of cytomegalovirus exposure and HLA in healthy donors. PCR amplification relied on 60 Vbeta primers (plus 13 Jbeta primers). Assay: immunoSEQ multiplex PCR; the TCRdb copy retains only in-frame clones and omits some. This sample yields about 250,000 clones, of which about 80% are seen a single time; 0.3% to 0.35% belongs to the top ten. The sequenced sample consisted of PBMCs. Receptor source: a girl aged 2 to 9 in good health and CMV-seronegative.

J is TRBJ2-7 and V is TRBV27; D not certain. The length of the CDR3 is 13 residues. The V and J ends lost 3 bases and 2 bases respectively, with 8 bases between them. The germline V gene has CDR1 MNHEY and CDR2 SMNVEV (reference sequence). CDR3 amino acids: CASSLYSAYEQYF. CDR3 nucleotides: TGTGCCAGCAGTTTGTACAGTGCCTACGAGCAGTACTTC.

The chain is built from TRBV10-3 and TRBJ2-1; 7 bases align to TRBD1. Germline lookup yields CDR1 ENHRY and CDR2 SYGVKD. This CDR3 has 14 amino acids. The V segment lost 6 bases and the J segment 7 bases; nucleotides outside the gene matches: 9. CDR3 amino acids: CAISDPGQANEQFF. For the CDR3, the DNA is TGTGCCATCAGCGACCCAGGACAGGCGAATGAGCAGTTCTTC.

The V and J genes are TRBV19 and TRBJ2-7, with D possibly matching TRBD2 (5 bases). The CDR3 is 15 amino acids. The germline V gene encodes CDR1 LNHDA and CDR2 SQIVND (reference sequence). V lost 2 bases to trimming and J lost 6 bases, with 17 bases between them. The CDR3 DNA is TGTGCCAGTAGTATACTTTCGGCTAGCATTGGCGAGCAGTACTTC. Residues: CASSILSASIGEQYF.

The CDR3 sequence is CASSPSRDRSNQPQHF. The CDR3 region has the DNA TGTGCCAGCAGCCCCTCCCGGGACAGAAGCAATCAGCCCCAGCATTTT. The chain carries TRBV7-8 and TRBJ1-5; TRBD1 matches at 7 bases. This CDR3 has 16 residues. The germline gives CDR1 SGHVS, CDR2 FQNEAQ. Trimming took 5 bases from V and 1 from J; bases not matched to a gene: 8. The variable domain in full, with the rest retrieved from reference TRBV7-8 and TRBJ1-5, is GAGVSQSPRYKVAKRGQDVALRCDPISGHVSLFWYQQALGQGPEFLTYFQNEAQLDKSGLPSDRFFAERPEGSVSTLKIQRTQQEDSAVYLCASSPSRDRSNQPQHFGDGTRLSIL.

The gene calls are TRBV28 and TRBJ2-2; D is perhaps TRBD1 (5 bases). From germline, CDR1 is MDHEN and CDR2 SYDVKM. The CDR3 sequence is 14 residues long. Between the trimmed V and J ends, which lost 3 bases and 3 bases, there was a span of 8 bases. In DNA, the CDR3 is TGTGCCAGCAGTTTTGACAGCTACACCGGGGAGCTGTTTTTT. This sequence encodes CASSFDSYTGELFF.

The genes are TRBV6-5 and TRBJ1-5; D is unresolved. The V and J ends lost 5 bases and 2 bases respectively, with 10 bases between them. CDR1 MNHEY and CDR2 SVGAGI come from the germline V gene. CDR3 size: 14 residues. The CDR3: CASSPNFGNQPQHF. The CDR3 DNA sequence: TGTGCCAGCAGTCCCAACTTCGGCAATCAGCCCCAGCATTTT.

The chain has TRBV28 and TRBJ2-3, with 8 bases lining up with TRBD1. This CDR3 is built from 15 residues. V was pared by 5 bases and J by 3 bases, with 7 bases of the junction left unmatched. Germline CDR1 and CDR2: MDHEN and SYDVKM. CDR3 amino acids: CASSPPGQATDTQYF. CDR3 nucleotides: TGTGCCAGCAGTCCCCCGGGACAGGCGACAGATACGCAGTATTTT.

This clone was detected once. The rearrangement links TRBV7-2 to TRBJ2-1; 11 positions match TRBD2. J was trimmed by 6 bases and V by 5 bases; bases with no gene match: 6. The germline V gene encodes CDR1 SGHTA and CDR2 FQGNSA. This CDR3 region has 15 residues. CDR3 coding DNA: TGTGCCAGCAGCCCGACTAGCGGGACAGGCAATGAGCAGTTCTTC. It translates to CASSPTSGTGNEQFF.

This sequence joins TRBV15 and TRBJ1-1; D uncertain. This CDR3 spans 15 amino acids. CDR1 is LNHNV, CDR2 YYDKDF, per germline (reference sequence). V dropped 1 base and J dropped 4 bases, with 13 bases sitting between them. The CDR3 protein is CATSRGGGRITEAFF. CDR3 in DNA: TGTGCCACCAGCAGAGGTGGAGGGCGGATCACTGAAGCTTTCTTT.

This chain links TRBV7-3 with TRBJ1-4; TRBD1 agrees at 9 bases. The CDR3 runs to 14 residues. The germline V gene has CDR1 SGHTA and CDR2 FQGTGA. Trimming at V came to 5 bases and at J to 8 bases, leaving 6 bases not matched to a gene. CDR3 residues: CASSAGTGNEKLFF. CDR3 DNA: TGTGCCAGCAGCGCCGGGACAGGGAACGAAAAACTGTTTTTT. The full variable domain, in which reference TRBV7-3 and TRBJ1-4 provide the parts outside the CDR3, is GAGVSQTPSNKVTEKGKYVELRCDPISGHTALYWYRQSLGQGPEFLIYFQGTGAADDSGLPNDRFFAVRPEGSVSTLKIQRTERGDSAVYLCASSAGTGNEKLFFGSGTQLSVL.

V usage is TRBV2 and J usage is TRBJ1-2; weak D call: TRBD1 (6 bases). V lost 9 bases and J 8 bases, leaving 19 bases between the germline ends. Per the germline V gene, CDR1 is SNHLY and CDR2 is FYNNEI. The CDR3 is made up of 13 amino acids. CDR3 protein: CARSGDQGPGYTF. The CDR3 nucleotides are TGTGCCAGGAGCGGGGACCAGGGGCCCGGCTACACCTTC.

V is TRBV27 and J is TRBJ2-1; possibly TRBD2 for D (6 bases). There are 14 residues in the CDR3. The V and J ends lost 2 bases and 15 bases respectively, with 20 bases between them. CDR1 is MNHEY and CDR2 is SMNVEV in the germline V gene (reference sequence). CDR3 region: CASSLPFPRGAMFF. Written as DNA, the CDR3 is TGTGCCAGCAGTTTACCCTTCCCCCGCGGGGCAATGTTCTTC.

The V and J genes are TRBV9 and TRBJ1-6; 8 bases fit TRBD1. CDR1 is SGDLS, CDR2 YYNGEE, per germline. V lost 0 bases to trimming and J lost 10 bases; unmatched junction nucleotides: 9. The CDR3 is 16 residues long. The CDR3 region has the DNA TGTGCCAGCAGCGTAGCTATGGACAGGGATGGCTCACCCCTCCACTTT. Protein: CASSVAMDRDGSPLHF. Looking up the rest from reference TRBV9 and TRBJ1-6 gives the full variable domain: DSGVTQTPKHLITATGQRVTLRCSPRSGDLSVYWYQQSLDQGLQFLIQYYNGEERAKGNILERFSAQQFPDLHSELNLSSLELGDSALYFCASSVAMDRDGSPLHFGNGTRLTVT.

As regards this clone: The identical CDR3 is also encoded by other nucleotide sequences in the sample. The chain uses TRBV19 and TRBJ2-7; perhaps TRBD1 as D (5 bases). The germline CDR1 and CDR2 sequences are LNHDA and SQIVND (reference sequence). The V end lost 4 bases, the J end lost 3 bases, and 10 bases lay between the germline ends. CDR3 length: 13 residues. CDR3 amino acids: CASSRDRFYEQYF. CDR3 nucleotide sequence: TGTGCCAGTAGTAGAGACAGATTCTACGAGCAGTACTTC.

This clone has a single count. J is TRBJ2-7 and V is TRBV15; possibly TRBD2 for D (6 bases). Trimming took off 8 bases at V and 2 bases at J, with 10 bases between the two ends. The CDR3 spans 12 residues. Germline-derived CDR1 and CDR2 are LNHNV and YYDKDF (reference sequence). The CDR3 nucleotides are TGTGCCACCGGGACTCCGCCCTACGAGCAGTACTTC. Translating gives CATGTPPYEQYF.

The V call is TRBV9, the J call TRBJ2-7; perhaps TRBD2 as D (6 bases). The ends were cut back, 6 bases at V and 3 bases at J, with 13 bases in the middle. This CDR3 has 13 residues. Germline V gene data show CDR1 as SGDLS and CDR2 as YYNGEE. CDR3 sequence (DNA): TGTGCCAGCACCCCCGGGAGTGTCTACGAGCAGTACTTC. It encodes CASTPGSVYEQYF.

The chain joins TRBV15 to TRBJ1-1; no reliable D call. Germline V lookup: CDR1 LNHNV, CDR2 YYDKDF (reference sequence). Trimming removed 0 bases from V and 4 bases from J, with 12 bases in between. This CDR3 comprises 15 residues. Here the CDR3 reads CATSRDRRDGTEAFF. The DNA of the CDR3 is TGTGCCACCAGCAGAGATAGACGGGATGGCACTGAAGCTTTCTTT.

The rearrangement links TRBV18 to TRBJ1-3; possible D gene TRBD1, 5 bases. The length of the CDR3 is 14 residues. Per germline, CDR1 KGHSH and CDR2 LQKENI. Trimming pared 3 bases from V and 2 bases from J, leaving 8 bases between. CDR3: CASSPGGAGNTIYF. CDR3 in DNA: TGTGCCAGCTCACCCGGGGGAGCTGGAAACACCATATATTTT.

The rearrangement links TRBV7-3 to TRBJ1-2, with TRBD1 matching over 8 bases. The V and J ends lost 3 bases and 3 bases, in that order; junction bases with no gene match: 0. CDR3 length equals 13 residues. From germline, CDR1 is SGHTA and CDR2 FQGTGA. CDR3 protein: CASSLTGDYGYTF. The DNA of the CDR3 is TGTGCCAGCAGCTTGACAGGGGACTATGGCTACACCTTC.

This rearrangement joins TRBV7-3 to TRBJ2-1, with D perhaps TRBD1 (6 bases). Germline CDR1 and CDR2: SGHTA and FQGTGA. The CDR3 extends over 17 amino acids. Trimming cost V 2 bases and J 8 bases, with 22 bases left between them. The CDR3 protein is CASSLGPRGMGRYEQFF. The DNA for the CDR3 is TGTGCCAGCAGCTTAGGCCCCAGGGGTATGGGACGCTATGAGCAGTTCTTC.

This chain uses TRBV7-2 with TRBJ1-4; 7 bases line up with TRBD1. Germline CDR1 and CDR2: SGHTA and FQGNSA. This CDR3 spans 14 amino acids. The J segment lost 8 bases and the V segment lost 5 bases, leaving 8 bases of the junction unmatched. CDR3 DNA sequence: TGTGCCAGCAGCCTAGGGACAGAAAGGGAAAAACTGTTTTTT. Amino acid sequence: CASSLGTEREKLFF.

This chain links TRBV7-9 with TRBJ2-6; TRBD1 matches at 8 bases. The germline CDR1 and CDR2 sequences are SEHNR and FQNEAQ (reference sequence). This CDR3 has 17 residues. V gave up 4 bases and J gave up 0 bases; unmatched junction bases: 5. CDR3 loop: CASSWDRRSSGANVLTF. The DNA of the CDR3 is TGTGCCAGCAGCTGGGACAGGAGGTCCTCTGGGGCCAACGTCCTGACTTTC.